This T cell receptor (beta chain) derives from a study of OX40 agonist ivuxolimab in advanced cancers. No patient had autoimmune disease or received systemic immunosuppression. On cycle 4 day 1 and cycle 7 day 1, as well as at baseline, blood was sampled. Note on this clone: Its antigen remains unknown.

Study-level results: Expanded clones tended on average to be more numerous among CD8+ T cells than CD4+. Antigen specificity remained undetermined for the expanded peripheral T cells.

Germline V gene sequence: CDR1 LGHNT, CDR2 FRNRAP. The CDR3 sequence is 15 residues long. The junction had 6 bases not matched to a gene; V was cut back by 6 bases and J by 1 base. TCRdb's table, derived via immunoSEQ multiplex PCR, lists solely in-frame clones and lacks some. The data show about 58,000 clones, roughly nine tenths seen once. Source: CD4+ or CD8+ T cells sorted from blood, taken in a trial of the OX40 agonist ivuxolimab. The J gene is TRBJ1-5, the V gene TRBV12-5, with 7 bases aligning to TRBD1. The source is an adult with an advanced solid tumor such as melanoma, head and neck, liver or kidney cancer. CDR3 in amino acids: CASGPGQWSNQPQHF. CDR3 coding DNA: TGTGCTAGTGGCCCGGGACAGTGGAGCAATCAGCCCCAGCATTTT.